This T cell receptor (beta chain) was recorded in a study of Ad26.COV2.S vaccination and SARS-CoV-2 variants. Trimming shortened V by 6 bases and J by 5 bases, and 17 bases separated the two germline ends. CDR1 is SGHDN, CDR2 FVKESK, per germline. The CDR3 has 15 amino acids. Indicated treatment: 15 to 20 received Ad26.COV2.S at low or high dose, single or two shots; 5 received placebo; per-sample allocation not given. Specimens were obtained on day 63 following the first vaccine or placebo injection. Sequenced by immunoSEQ multiplex PCR; TCRdb stores in-frame clones only, minus some. The repertoire consists of 350,000 to 500,000 clones, with 85% to 90% occurring once and the leading ten covering over 2.5%.

The clonotype originates from a person aged 18-65 years who received the Ad26.COV2.S COVID-19 vaccine or a placebo. The J gene is TRBJ2-1, the V gene TRBV14, with D possibly TRBD2 on 6 matching bases. The specimen comprised peripheral blood, sampled in a trial of Ad26.COV2.S vaccine versus placebo. DNA for the CDR3: TGTGCCAGCAGGAACCTAGGGACTGCAGACAATGAGCAGTTCTTC. Protein: CASRNLGTADNEQFF.